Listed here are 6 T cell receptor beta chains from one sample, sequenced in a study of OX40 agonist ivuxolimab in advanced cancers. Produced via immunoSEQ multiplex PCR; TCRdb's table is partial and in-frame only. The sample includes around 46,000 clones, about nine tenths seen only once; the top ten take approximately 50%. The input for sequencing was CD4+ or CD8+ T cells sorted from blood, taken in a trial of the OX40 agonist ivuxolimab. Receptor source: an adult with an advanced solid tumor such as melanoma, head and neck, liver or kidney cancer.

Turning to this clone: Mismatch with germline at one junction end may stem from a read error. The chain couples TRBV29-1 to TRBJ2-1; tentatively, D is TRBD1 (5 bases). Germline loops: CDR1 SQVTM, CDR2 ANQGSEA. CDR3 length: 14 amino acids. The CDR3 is CSVEGDITYNEQFF. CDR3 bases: TGCAGCGTCGAAGGGGATATCACCTACAATGAGCAGTTCTTC.

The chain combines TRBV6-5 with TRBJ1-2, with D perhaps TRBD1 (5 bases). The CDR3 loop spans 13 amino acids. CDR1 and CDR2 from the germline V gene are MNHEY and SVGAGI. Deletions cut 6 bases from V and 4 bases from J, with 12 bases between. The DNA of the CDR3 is TGTGCCAGCAGCGAGACAGTAACCTATGGCTACACCTTC. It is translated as CASSETVTYGYTF.

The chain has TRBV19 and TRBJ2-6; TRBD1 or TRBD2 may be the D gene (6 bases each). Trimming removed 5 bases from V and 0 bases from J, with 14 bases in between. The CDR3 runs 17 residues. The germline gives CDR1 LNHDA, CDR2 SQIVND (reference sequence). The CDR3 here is CASSAPWGASGANVLTF. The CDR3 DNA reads TGTGCCAGTAGTGCCCCTTGGGGGGCCTCTGGGGCCAACGTCCTGACTTTC.

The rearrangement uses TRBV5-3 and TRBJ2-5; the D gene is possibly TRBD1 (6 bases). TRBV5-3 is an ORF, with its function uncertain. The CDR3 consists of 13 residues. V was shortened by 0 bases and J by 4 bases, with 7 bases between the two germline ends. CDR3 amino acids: CARSLGGGETQYF. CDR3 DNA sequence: TGTGCCAGAAGCTTGGGAGGGGGAGAGACCCAGTACTTC.

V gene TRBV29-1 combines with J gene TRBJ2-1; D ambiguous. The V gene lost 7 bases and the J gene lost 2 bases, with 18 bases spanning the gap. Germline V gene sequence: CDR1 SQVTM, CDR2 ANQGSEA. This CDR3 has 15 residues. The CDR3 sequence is CSAQGPGVTYNEQFF. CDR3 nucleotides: TGCAGCGCCCAAGGGCCAGGCGTGACCTACAATGAGCAGTTCTTC.

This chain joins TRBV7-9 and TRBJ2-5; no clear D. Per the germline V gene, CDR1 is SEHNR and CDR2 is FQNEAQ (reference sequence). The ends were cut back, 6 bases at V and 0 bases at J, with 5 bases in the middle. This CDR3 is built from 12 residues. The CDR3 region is CASSWYQETQYF. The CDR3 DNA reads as TGTGCCAGCAGTTGGTACCAAGAGACCCAGTACTTC.